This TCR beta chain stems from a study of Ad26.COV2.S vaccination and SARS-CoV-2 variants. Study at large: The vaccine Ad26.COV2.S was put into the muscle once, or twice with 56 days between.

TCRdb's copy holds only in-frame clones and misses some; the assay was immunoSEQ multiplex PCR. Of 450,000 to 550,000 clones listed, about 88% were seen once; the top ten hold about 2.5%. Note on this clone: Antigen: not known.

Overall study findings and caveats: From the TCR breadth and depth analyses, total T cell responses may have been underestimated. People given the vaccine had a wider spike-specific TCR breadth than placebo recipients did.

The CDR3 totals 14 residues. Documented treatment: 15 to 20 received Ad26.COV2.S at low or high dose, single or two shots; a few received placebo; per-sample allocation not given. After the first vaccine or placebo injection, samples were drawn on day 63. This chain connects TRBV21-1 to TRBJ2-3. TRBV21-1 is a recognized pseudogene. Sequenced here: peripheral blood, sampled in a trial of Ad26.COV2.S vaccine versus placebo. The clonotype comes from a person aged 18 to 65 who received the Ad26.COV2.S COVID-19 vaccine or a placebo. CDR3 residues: CASSPWGVIVTQYF. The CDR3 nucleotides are TGTGCCAGCAGCCCCTGGGGTGTGATCGTTACGCAGTATTTT.